A single sample is the source of the 14 T cell receptor beta chains below, sequenced in a study of a mutant IDH1 vaccine in newly diagnosed glioma (dated by TCRdb to 2020 to 2022). The sample's time point label is to be understood as: week 47, end of study. A 20-mer mutant IDH1 peptide at 300 micrograms in Montanide made up each vaccine dose, which was injected subcutaneously together with topical imiquimod. Library generation was performed with the immunoSEQ multiplex PCR assay. The source is immuneACCESS, and TCRdb retained only in-frame sequences with V and J called. Part of the clones is not carried over; for the studies checked, unresolved V genes explain less than half of this, and the remainder is unexplained. Within this sample are around 30,000 clones, with around nine tenths of them counted one time only. The ten largest make up about 12% of the sample. Which antigens these TCRs recognize remains unknown.

Sequenced here: PBMCs, sampled from a glioma patient whose treatment included an IDH1 peptide vaccine. The receptors derive from a woman younger than 45 with glioma.

V gene TRBV5-1 combines with J gene TRBJ2-1; 10 bases line up with TRBD2. The CDR3 contains 15 residues. CDR1 SGHRS and CDR2 YFSETQ come from the germline V gene. V lost 1 base, J lost 6 bases, and 4 bases stayed unmatched. DNA for the CDR3: TGCGCCAGCAGCTTGAGCCTAGCGGGGGTCAATGAGCAGTTCTTC. Translated, it gives CASSLSLAGVNEQFF.

The rearrangement uses TRBV9 and TRBJ2-5; TRBD2 might be the D (5 bases). Deletions cut 0 bases from V and 5 bases from J, with 17 bases between. Germline V gives CDR1 SGDLS, CDR2 YYNGEE. The CDR3 contains 16 residues. Here the CDR3 reads CASSVAEGMVGETQYF. The CDR3, as DNA: TGTGCCAGCAGCGTAGCCGAGGGAATGGTAGGTGAGACCCAGTACTTC.

The rearrangement joins TRBV6-6 to TRBJ2-7, with D uncertain. The V end lost 0 bases, the J end lost 3 bases, and 6 bases lay between the germline ends. The CDR3 is 13 residues long. Germline CDR1 reads MNHNY; CDR2 reads SVGAGI (reference sequence). CDR3 in amino acids: CASSYSSIYEQYF. The CDR3 DNA reads TGTGCCAGCAGTTACTCGAGTATCTACGAGCAGTACTTC.

The chain carries TRBV5-1 and TRBJ2-7; D is undetermined. The CDR3 runs to 11 residues. CDR1 and CDR2 (germline): SGHRS, YFSETQ. V was pared by 5 bases and J by 2 bases, with 5 bases between. The CDR3 reads CASRRAYEQYF. CDR3 DNA: TGCGCCAGCAGACGAGCCTACGAGCAGTACTTC.

V is TRBV18 and J is TRBJ1-1; 8 bases align to TRBD1. Unmatched junction bases numbered 8, after V lost 5 bases and J lost 6 bases. The CDR3 runs to 14 residues. CDR1 and CDR2 from the germline V gene are KGHSH and LQKENI. CDR3 nucleotide sequence: TGTGCCAGCTCAGCAGGACAGGGATTCGCTGAAGCTTTCTTT. Protein sequence: CASSAGQGFAEAFF. Based on the CDR3 plus reference TRBV18 and TRBJ1-1, the full variable domain is NAGVMQNPRHLVRRRGQEARLRCSPMKGHSHVYWYRQLPEEGLKFMVYLQKENIIDESGMPKERFSAEFPKEGPSILRIQQVVRGDSAAYFCASSAGQGFAEAFFGQGTRLTVV.

The V and J genes are TRBV4-2 and TRBJ1-5, with unresolved D. V was cut by 5 bases and J by 2 bases, with 13 bases left in between. Germline V gene data show CDR1 as LGHNA and CDR2 as YNFKEQ. The CDR3 spans 15 residues. The CDR3 bases are TGTGCCAGCAGCTATTCGGATGGGGGCAATCAGCCCCAGCATTTT. This translates into CASSYSDGGNQPQHF.

The CDR3 spells CSVERPGYTF. CDR3 sequence (DNA): TGCAGCGTTGAGCGACCTGGCTACACCTTC. The chain couples TRBV29-1 to TRBJ1-2; D unresolved. V was cut by 3 bases and J by 7 bases, with 6 bases left in between. The CDR3 contains 10 residues. Germline CDR1 SQVTM, CDR2 ANQGSEA.

The J gene is TRBJ1-5, the V gene TRBV19, with a weak D call TRBD1 (5 bases). Trimming stripped 5 bases from V and 10 bases from J, with 15 bases between. CDR1 is LNHDA, CDR2 SQIVND, per germline (reference sequence). The CDR3 has 13 amino acids. In nucleotides, the CDR3 is TGTGCCAGTAGTGGGGGACCCCCGGGACCCCAGCATTTT. Translating it yields CASSGGPPGPQHF.

This chain connects TRBV12-5 to TRBJ2-3, with D hard to call. Trimming removed 2 bases from V and 4 bases from J, with 1 base in between. This CDR3 region has 11 residues. Germline assignment: CDR1 LGHNT and CDR2 FRNRAP. CDR3: CASGLPDTQYF. The CDR3 DNA sequence: TGTGCTAGTGGTTTGCCAGATACGCAGTATTTT. Drawing the rest from reference TRBV12-5 and TRBJ2-3, the complete variable domain is DARVTQTPRHKVTEMGQEVTMRCQPILGHNTVFWYRQTMMQGLELLAYFRNRAPLDDSGMPKDRFSAEMPDATLATLKIQPSEPRDSAVYFCASGLPDTQYFGPGTRLTVL.

The chain recombines TRBV5-4 with TRBJ2-3; no firm D call. In germline, CDR1 is SGHNT, CDR2 YYREEE (reference sequence). Trimming took off 0 bases at V and 4 bases at J, with 6 bases between the two ends. CDR3 length: 13 residues. The CDR3 DNA is TGTGCCAGCAGCTTGGTCCCGGCAGATACGCAGTATTTT. It yields the protein CASSLVPADTQYF.

The rearrangement uses TRBV5-1 and TRBJ2-2; 7 bases are a match to TRBD2. V lost 7 bases and J lost 6; bases outside the gene matches: 9. There are 14 residues in the CDR3. Germline V gene sequence: CDR1 SGHRS, CDR2 YFSETQ. The CDR3 bases are TGCGCCAGCTGGGAGGGAACACAACCCGGGGAGCTGTTTTTT. Translated: CASWEGTQPGELFF.

The rearrangement links TRBV18 to TRBJ1-5, with D unresolved. The CDR3 sequence is 14 residues long. Trimming shortened V by 2 bases and J by 3 bases, and 8 bases separated the two germline ends. CDR1 is KGHSH, CDR2 LQKENI, per germline. Here the CDR3 reads CASSPVWANQPQHF. CDR3 DNA: TGTGCCAGCTCACCAGTATGGGCCAATCAGCCCCAGCATTTT.

V is TRBV2 and J is TRBJ1-2, with TRBD1 as a possible D gene (6 bases). Trimming shortened V by 0 bases and J by 4 bases, and 9 bases separated the two germline ends. The CDR3 covers 14 residues. CDR1 and CDR2 from the germline V gene are SNHLY and FYNNEI. The CDR3 DNA follows: TGTGCCAGCAGTGAAGCGCTACAGGGCTATGGCTACACCTTC. Protein: CASSEALQGYGYTF. The entire variable domain, with the rest obtained from reference TRBV2 and TRBJ1-2, is as follows: EPEVTQTPSHQVTQMGQEVILRCVPISNHLYFYWYRQILGQKVEFLVSFYNNEISEKSEIFDDQFSVERPDGSNFTLKIRSTKLEDSAMYFCASSEALQGYGYTFGSGTRLTVV.

CDR3 loop: CSVEGQGVGGEQYF. The CDR3 region has the DNA TGCAGCGTTGAGGGACAGGGGGTTGGAGGCGAGCAGTACTTC. The chain uses TRBV29-1 and TRBJ2-7, with TRBD1 matching over 11 bases. After removal of 3 bases from V and 6 bases from J, the junction contained 7 bases not matched to a gene. CDR3 size: 14 residues. Per the germline V gene, CDR1 is SQVTM and CDR2 is ANQGSEA.